Below are 20 T cell receptor beta chains sequenced from a single sample in a study of lymphopenia after photon versus proton radiotherapy. Clones were sequenced by immunoSEQ multiplex PCR, and TCRdb holds only the in-frame ones, with some missing. The table includes 25,000 or so clones, more than 80% detected once. The source was peripheral blood, collected from a patient treated with photon-based radiotherapy. All receptors come from a man in his thirties or forties with gastric cancer.

This clone showed up just once. This chain connects TRBV6-1 to TRBJ2-5; the D gene is possibly TRBD2 (6 bases). This CDR3 is 15 amino acids long. V lost 0 bases and J lost 2, with 10 bases in between. Germline lookup yields CDR1 MNHNS and CDR2 SASEGT. In nucleotides, the CDR3 is TGTGCCAGCAGTGAAGCGGGGACTTCACAAGAGACCCAGTACTTC. This gives the protein CASSEAGTSQETQYF.

The chain is built from TRBV20-1 and TRBJ2-1; D unclear. The CDR3 contains 10 residues. CDR1 is DFQATT, CDR2 SNEGSKA, per germline (reference sequence). V gave up 3 bases and J gave up 7 bases, with 4 bases separating them. The CDR3, as DNA: TGCAGTGCTAGTATTAATGAGCAGTTCTTC. This codes for CSASINEQFF.

The chain has TRBV7-8 and TRBJ2-1, with D perhaps TRBD1 (5 bases). From germline, CDR1 is SGHVS and CDR2 FQNEAQ. V lost 1 base and J 8 bases, leaving 18 bases between the germline ends. The CDR3 runs to 16 residues. The CDR3 nucleotides read TGTGCCAGCAGCTTAGTTCGAGACAGACCATTATATGAGCAGTTCTTC. Amino acids: CASSLVRDRPLYEQFF.

CDR3 bases: TGTGCCAGCGGCCGGGATGCCGATGTATTTAACTATGGCTACACCTTC. This encodes CASGRDADVFNYGYTF. The chain carries TRBV7-6 and TRBJ1-2, with D unclear. CDR1 is SGHVS and CDR2 is FNYEAQ in the germline V gene. The CDR3 has 16 amino acids. V was trimmed by 8 bases and J by 1 base, leaving 20 bases between them. The entire variable domain, with the rest obtained from reference TRBV7-6 and TRBJ1-2, is as follows: GAGVSQSPRYKVTKRGQDVALRCDPISGHVSLYWYRQALGQGPEFLTYFNYEAQQDKSGLPNDRFSAERPEGSISTLTIQRTEQRDSAMYRCASGRDADVFNYGYTFGSGTRLTVV.

The J gene is TRBJ2-3, the V gene TRBV2, with TRBD1 matching over 9 bases. Germline assignment: CDR1 SNHLY and CDR2 FYNNEI. V shed 11 bases and J 2 bases; nucleotides not matched to a gene: 5. This CDR3 contains 13 residues. CDR3 in amino acids: CAGHRGLTDTQYF. CDR3 coding DNA: TGTGCCGGCCACAGGGGGCTCACAGATACGCAGTATTTT.

The gene calls are TRBV27 and TRBJ1-1, with 7 bases lining up with TRBD1. This CDR3 region has 16 residues. Germline loops: CDR1 MNHEY, CDR2 SMNVEV (reference sequence). V trimming: 0 bases; J trimming: 3 bases; junction bases outside the gene matches: 7. CDR3 sequence: CASSLSTGQSYTEAFF. CDR3 in DNA: TGTGCCAGCAGTTTATCGACGGGACAGTCATACACTGAAGCTTTCTTT.

This sequence joins TRBV11-3 and TRBJ2-1; 11 nucleotides match TRBD1. V shed 9 bases and J 7 bases; nucleotides not matched to a gene: 5. CDR1 and CDR2 (germline): SGHNT, YENEEA. This CDR3 is 13 amino acids long. The CDR3 nucleotides are TGTGCCAGTGGACAGGGGGCGCGTAATGAGCAGTTCTTC. This encodes CASGQGARNEQFF.

Written as DNA, the CDR3 is TGTGCCATCAGTGAGAGTCTGAGGACCGGGGGAAATGAGCAGTTCTTC. Amino acids: CAISESLRTGGNEQFF. The chain couples TRBV10-3 to TRBJ2-1; possibly TRBD2 for D (6 bases). The V and J ends lost 2 bases and 7 bases respectively, with 18 bases between them. The germline V gene has CDR1 ENHRY and CDR2 SYGVKD. CDR3 size: 16 residues.

This clone was detected a few times. CDR3: CASSQGRLSYEQYF. The CDR3 DNA reads TGCGCCAGCAGCCAAGGCAGGCTGTCCTACGAGCAGTACTTC. The genes are TRBV4-1 and TRBJ2-7; D is uncertain. V was clipped by 1 base and J by 1 base, with 8 bases between them. CDR1 and CDR2 (germline): MGHRA, YSYEKL. The CDR3 is 14 amino acids.

J is TRBJ2-3 and V is TRBV4-1; D unclear. The germline V gene encodes CDR1 MGHRA and CDR2 YSYEKL. This CDR3 contains 12 residues. Deletions cut 6 bases from V and 2 bases from J, with 6 bases between. This CDR3 is CASRALTDTQYF. The CDR3, as DNA: TGCGCCAGCAGAGCCCTCACAGATACGCAGTATTTT.

The chain joins TRBV7-9 to TRBJ2-1, with 7 bases lining up with TRBD1. Trimming took 5 bases from V and 9 from J; bases not matched to a gene: 4. From germline, CDR1 is SEHNR and CDR2 FQNEAQ (reference sequence). The CDR3 runs to 12 residues. The CDR3 nucleotides read TGTGCCAGCAGCCTCGGACAGGTTGAGCAGTTCTTC. Protein sequence: CASSLGQVEQFF.

J is TRBJ1-5 and V is TRBV5-8; D gene unclear. Germline V gene data show CDR1 as SGHTS and CDR2 as YDEGEE. V gave up 5 bases and J gave up 7 bases, with 16 bases separating them. The CDR3 extends over 14 amino acids. The CDR3 sequence: CASRRSSGPQPQHF. The CDR3 DNA reads TGTGCCAGCAGGAGGAGCTCAGGCCCCCAGCCCCAGCATTTT.

The CDR3 protein is CASSTGSSYEQYF. For the CDR3, the DNA is TGTGCCAGCAGCACAGGGTCCTCCTACGAGCAGTACTTC. This chain links TRBV2 with TRBJ2-7; maybe TRBD1 (6 bases). Germline V CDR1 and CDR2: SNHLY, FYNNEI. Trimming removed 6 bases from V and 0 bases from J, with 9 bases in between. This CDR3 contains 13 residues.

The V call is TRBV5-5, the J call TRBJ1-5, with no clear D. V was pared by 0 bases and J by 3 bases, with 10 bases between. The CDR3 runs 15 residues. In germline, CDR1 is SGHKS, CDR2 YYEKEE (reference sequence). The CDR3 protein is CASSLGQSYNQPQHF. CDR3 sequence (DNA): TGTGCCAGCAGCTTGGGTCAGTCCTACAATCAGCCCCAGCATTTT.

This chain uses TRBV6-5 with TRBJ1-2; 8 bases are shared with TRBD1. V shed 7 bases and J 7 bases; nucleotides not matched to a gene: 11. Looked up from germline, CDR1 is MNHEY and CDR2 is SVGAGI. The CDR3 has 14 residues. CDR3 in DNA: TGTGCCAGCACCAGGGGGCAGACCAGTCCTGGCTACACCTTC. Protein: CASTRGQTSPGYTF.

The CDR3 protein is CASSPVGGAEGQAEAFF. For the CDR3, the DNA is TGTGCCAGCAGCCCCGTCGGGGGGGCAGAAGGTCAGGCTGAAGCTTTCTTT. The V gene is TRBV7-3, the J gene TRBJ1-1, with D tentatively TRBD1 (6 bases). The V gene lost 5 bases and the J gene lost 6 bases, with 25 bases spanning the gap. The CDR3 has 17 residues. The germline V gene has CDR1 SGHTA and CDR2 FQGTGA.

The DNA of the CDR3 is TGTGCCAGCACCGAGGGGACAGGGATAGAGAGGGAGCAGTACTTC. Residues: CASTEGTGIEREQYF. J is TRBJ2-7 and V is TRBV6-1; 9 bases match TRBD1. The CDR3 runs 15 residues. CDR1 and CDR2 from the germline V gene are MNHNS and SASEGT. The V gene end was trimmed by 7 bases and the J gene end by 7 bases; junction bases not matched to a gene: 14.

The chain has TRBV4-1 and TRBJ2-4; a weak D match, TRBD2 (5 bases). Germline CDR1 MGHRA, CDR2 YSYEKL. V was cut by 0 bases and J by 0 bases, with 9 bases left in between. The CDR3 consists of 16 residues. The CDR3 loop reads CASSQDRRAAKNIQYF. CDR3 coding DNA: TGCGCCAGCAGCCAAGATCGGCGGGCAGCCAAAAACATTCAGTACTTC.

V is TRBV28 and J is TRBJ2-5; the match to TRBD1 covers 7 bases. The CDR3 loop spans 17 amino acids. Per germline, CDR1 MDHEN and CDR2 SYDVKM. The V segment lost 2 bases and the J segment 1 base; nucleotides outside the gene matches: 10. The CDR3 nucleotides are TGTGCCAGCAGTTTACTCGTATACAGGGGCTCCCAAGAGACCCAGTACTTC. It is translated as CASSLLVYRGSQETQYF.

This clone was seen once. V usage is TRBV9 and J usage is TRBJ2-7; TRBD1 agrees at 8 bases. The CDR3 spans 17 residues. The germline V gene encodes CDR1 SGDLS and CDR2 YYNGEE. The V segment lost 3 bases and the J segment 0 bases; nucleotides outside the gene matches: 11. The CDR3 loop is CASSAGAPGQDSYEQYF. CDR3 DNA sequence: TGTGCCAGCAGCGCAGGGGCACCGGGACAGGACTCCTACGAGCAGTACTTC. Filled out from reference TRBV9 and TRBJ2-7, the complete variable domain reads DSGVTQTPKHLITATGQRVTLRCSPRSGDLSVYWYQQSLDQGLQFLIQYYNGEERAKGNILERFSAQQFPDLHSELNLSSLELGDSALYFCASSAGAPGQDSYEQYFGPGTRLTVT.